The rows below give T cell receptor beta chains drawn from one sample of a study of blood T cell repertoires in COVID-19. Method: immunoSEQ multiplex PCR; TCRdb's copy keeps in-frame clones and lacks some. The table records about 180,000 clones, roughly 83% of them present only once. Material for sequencing was peripheral blood. These receptors were collected from a young man with active or convalescent COVID-19. The conserved cysteine and the conserved F or W are not part of the CDR3 here.

j_call v_call cdr3_aa
TRBJ1-1 TRBV20-1 SASRTEAF
TRBJ2-2 TRBV3-1/TRBV3-2 ASRGTSFTGELF
TRBJ1-3 TRBV15 ATSRDLPGQGINTIY
TRBJ2-5 TRBV3-1/TRBV3-2 ASSQERGTRAQETQY
TRBJ1-1 TRBV28 ASSLWSGGVEAF
TRBJ1-1 TRBV12-5 ASGLRGNTEAF
TRBJ1-3 TRBV19 ASSDGTVFSGNTIY
TRBJ1-5 TRBV6-1 ASSEGTGHKYSNQPQH
TRBJ1-1 TRBV7-6 ASSQRGSRNTEAF
TRBJ2-1 TRBV11-2 ASSPGGRGPNEQF
TRBJ2-1 TRBV15 ATSRDGLRGEQF
TRBJ2-5 TRBV7-2 ASSLLGNQETQY
TRBJ2-1 TRBV7-9 ASSKEGGKNEQF
TRBJ2-3 TRBV4-2 ASSQVGTSGDTQY
TRBJ1-2 TRBV7-9 ATHKGTVAGYT
TRBJ2-7 TRBV2 ASSRGVYEQY
TRBJ2-7 TRBV21-1 ATRHSKRVGSYEQY
TRBJ2-5 TRBV6-5 ASSKTRGETQY
TRBJ1-5 TRBV2 ASSGGQGEFQPQH
TRBJ2-1 TRBV7-9 ASRLGGVFDEQF
TRBJ1-1 TRBV6-2/TRBV6-3 ASSLRGEAF
TRBJ1-2 TRBV3-1/TRBV3-2 ASSQDETNGYT
TRBJ2-1 TRBV5-4 ASSGSGWGSYNEQF
TRBJ2-1 TRBV10-1 ASSPSGQQNEQF
TRBJ1-3 TRBV6-5 ASSYSGAGSGNTIY
TRBJ2-2 TRBV3-1/TRBV3-2 ASSQRSSGGNTGELF
TRBJ2-2 TRBV4-1 ASRGGPNTGELF